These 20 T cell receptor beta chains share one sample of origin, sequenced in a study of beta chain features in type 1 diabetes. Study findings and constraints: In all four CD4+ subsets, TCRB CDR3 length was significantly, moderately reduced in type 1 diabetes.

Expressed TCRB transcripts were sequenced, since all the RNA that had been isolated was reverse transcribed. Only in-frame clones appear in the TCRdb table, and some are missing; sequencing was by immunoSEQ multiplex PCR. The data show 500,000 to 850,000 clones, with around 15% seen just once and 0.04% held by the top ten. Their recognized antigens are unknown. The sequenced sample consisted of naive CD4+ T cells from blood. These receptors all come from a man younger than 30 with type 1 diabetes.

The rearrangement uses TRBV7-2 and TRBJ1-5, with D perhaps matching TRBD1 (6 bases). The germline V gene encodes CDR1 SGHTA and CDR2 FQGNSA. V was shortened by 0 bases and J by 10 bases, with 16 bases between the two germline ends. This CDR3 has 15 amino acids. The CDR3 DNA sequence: TGTGCCAGCAGCTTAGCGGGGGGCCCGGTGGGACCCCAGCATTTT. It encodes CASSLAGGPVGPQHF. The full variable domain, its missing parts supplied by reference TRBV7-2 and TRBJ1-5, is GAGVSQSPSNKVTEKGKDVELRCDPISGHTALYWYRQSLGQGLEFLIYFQGNSAPDKSGLPSDRFSAERTGGSVSTLTIQRTQQEDSAVYLCASSLAGGPVGPQHFGDGTRLSIL.

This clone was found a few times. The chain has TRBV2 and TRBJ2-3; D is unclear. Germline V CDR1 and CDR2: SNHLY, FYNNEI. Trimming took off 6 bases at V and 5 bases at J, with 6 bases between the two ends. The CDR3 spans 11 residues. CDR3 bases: TGTGCCAGCAGGGCAGAAGATACGCAGTATTTT. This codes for CASRAEDTQYF.

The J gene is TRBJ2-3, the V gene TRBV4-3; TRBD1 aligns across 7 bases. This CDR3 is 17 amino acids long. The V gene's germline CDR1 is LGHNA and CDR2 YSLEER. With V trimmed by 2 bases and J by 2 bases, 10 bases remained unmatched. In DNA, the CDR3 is TGCGCCAGCAGCCAAAGGACAGGTCCGGGGACCACAGATACGCAGTATTTT. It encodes CASSQRTGPGTTDTQYF.

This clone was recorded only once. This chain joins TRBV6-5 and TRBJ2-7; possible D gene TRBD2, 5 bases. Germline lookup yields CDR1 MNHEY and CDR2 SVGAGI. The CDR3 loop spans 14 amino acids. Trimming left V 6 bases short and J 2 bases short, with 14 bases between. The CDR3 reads CASSLGSGPYEQYF. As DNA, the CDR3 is TGTGCCAGCAGCTTGGGAAGCGGCCCCTACGAGCAGTACTTC.

Written as DNA, the CDR3 is TGTGCCAGCTCACCGTACAGCTCCTACAATGAGCAGTTCTTC. Residues: CASSPYSSYNEQFF. The chain is built from TRBV18 and TRBJ2-1; D gene uncertain. V was clipped by 3 bases and J by 0 bases, with 6 bases between them. This CDR3 is built from 14 residues. Germline V gives CDR1 KGHSH, CDR2 LQKENI. Filled out from reference TRBV18 and TRBJ2-1, the complete variable domain reads NAGVMQNPRHLVRRRGQEARLRCSPMKGHSHVYWYRQLPEEGLKFMVYLQKENIIDESGMPKERFSAEFPKEGPSILRIQQVVRGDSAAYFCASSPYSSYNEQFFGPGTRLTVL.

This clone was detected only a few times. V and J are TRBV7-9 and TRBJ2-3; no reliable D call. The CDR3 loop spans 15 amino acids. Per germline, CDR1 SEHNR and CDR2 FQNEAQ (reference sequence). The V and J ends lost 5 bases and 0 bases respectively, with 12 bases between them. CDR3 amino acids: CASSPGFPSTDTQYF. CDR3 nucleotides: TGTGCCAGCAGCCCTGGATTCCCTAGCACAGATACGCAGTATTTT.

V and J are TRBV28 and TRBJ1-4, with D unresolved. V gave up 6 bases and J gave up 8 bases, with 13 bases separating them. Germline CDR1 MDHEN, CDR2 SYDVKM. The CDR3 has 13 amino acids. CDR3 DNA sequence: TGTGCCAGCAGCAGAGGGCGCGGGGAAAAACTGTTTTTT. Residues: CASSRGRGEKLFF.

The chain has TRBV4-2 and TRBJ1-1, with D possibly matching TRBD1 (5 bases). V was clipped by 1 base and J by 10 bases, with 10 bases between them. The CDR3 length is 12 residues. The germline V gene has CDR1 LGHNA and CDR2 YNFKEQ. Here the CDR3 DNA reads TGTGCCAGCAGCCAAGGGGACGCAACAGCTTTCTTT. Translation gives CASSQGDATAFF.

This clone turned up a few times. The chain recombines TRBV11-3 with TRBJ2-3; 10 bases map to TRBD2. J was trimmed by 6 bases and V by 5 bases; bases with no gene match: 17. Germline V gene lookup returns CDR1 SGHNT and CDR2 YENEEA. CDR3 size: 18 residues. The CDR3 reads CASSPTYSSGGAVDTQYF. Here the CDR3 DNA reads TGTGCCAGCAGCCCTACCTACTCGAGCGGGGGGGCTGTGGATACGCAGTATTTT.

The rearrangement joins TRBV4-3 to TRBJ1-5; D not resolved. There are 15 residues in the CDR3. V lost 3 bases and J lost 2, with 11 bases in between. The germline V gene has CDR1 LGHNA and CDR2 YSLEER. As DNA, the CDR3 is TGCGCCAGCAGCCAGGACCGGGCGGGCAATCAGCCCCAGCATTTT. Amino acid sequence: CASSQDRAGNQPQHF.

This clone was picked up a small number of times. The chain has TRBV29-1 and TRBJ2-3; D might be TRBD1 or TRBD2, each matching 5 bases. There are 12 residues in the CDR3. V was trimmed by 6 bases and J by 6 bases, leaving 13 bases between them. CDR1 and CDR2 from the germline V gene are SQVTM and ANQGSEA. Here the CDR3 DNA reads TGCAGCGTGGGGGACGGGGTCGATACGCAGTATTTT. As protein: CSVGDGVDTQYF.

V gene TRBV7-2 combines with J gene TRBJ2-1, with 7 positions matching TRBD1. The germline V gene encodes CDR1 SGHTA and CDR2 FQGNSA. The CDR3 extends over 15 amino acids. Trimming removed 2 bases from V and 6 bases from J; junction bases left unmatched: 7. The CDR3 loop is CASSLYRGNSNEQFF. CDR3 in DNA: TGTGCCAGCAGCTTATACAGGGGAAACTCCAATGAGCAGTTCTTC.

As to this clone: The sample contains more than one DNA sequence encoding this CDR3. CDR3: CASSLENIQYF. The CDR3 bases are TGTGCCAGCAGCTTAGAAAACATTCAGTACTTC. J is TRBJ2-4 and V is TRBV7-2, with unresolved D. Trimming took off 1 base at V and 5 bases at J, with 0 bases between the two ends. The CDR3 has 11 residues. Germline CDR1 SGHTA, CDR2 FQGNSA.

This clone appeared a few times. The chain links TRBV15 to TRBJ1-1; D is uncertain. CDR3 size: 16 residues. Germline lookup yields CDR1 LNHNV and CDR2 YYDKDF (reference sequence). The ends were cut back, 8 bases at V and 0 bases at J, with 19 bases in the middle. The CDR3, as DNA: TGTGCCACCGACGCGGACCGGGGAGGGCTGAACACTGAAGCTTTCTTT. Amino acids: CATDADRGGLNTEAFF.

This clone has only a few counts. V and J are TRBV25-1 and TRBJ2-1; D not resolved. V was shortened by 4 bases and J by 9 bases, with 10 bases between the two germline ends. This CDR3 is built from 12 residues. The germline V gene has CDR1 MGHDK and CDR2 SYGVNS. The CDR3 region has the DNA TGTGCCAGCAGTGCTGCGGCCGGTGAGCAGTTCTTC. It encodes CASSAAAGEQFF. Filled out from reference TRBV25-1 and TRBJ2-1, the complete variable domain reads EADIYQTPRYLVIGTGKKITLECSQTMGHDKMYWYQQDPGMELHLIHYSYGVNSTEKGDLSSESTVSRIRTEHFPLTLESARPSHTSQYLCASSAAAGEQFFGPGTRLTVL.

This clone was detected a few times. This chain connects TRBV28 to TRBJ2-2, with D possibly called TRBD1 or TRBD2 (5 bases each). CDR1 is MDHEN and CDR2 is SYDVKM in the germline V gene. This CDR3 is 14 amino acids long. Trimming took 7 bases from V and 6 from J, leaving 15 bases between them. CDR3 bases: TGTGCCAGCACCATACCGGGGCGGGCCGGGGAGCTGTTTTTT. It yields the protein CASTIPGRAGELFF.

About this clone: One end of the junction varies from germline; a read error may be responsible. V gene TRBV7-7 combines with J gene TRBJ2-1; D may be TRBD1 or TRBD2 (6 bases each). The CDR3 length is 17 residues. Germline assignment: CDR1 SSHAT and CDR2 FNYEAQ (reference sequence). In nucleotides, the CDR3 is TGTGCTAGCAGCCCCTATGGGGGGCAGAGCTCCTACAATGAGCAGTTCTTC. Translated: CASSPYGGQSSYNEQFF. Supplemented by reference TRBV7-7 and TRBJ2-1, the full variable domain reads GAGVSQSPRYKVTKRGQDVTLRCDPISSHATLYWYQQALGQGPEFLTYFNYEAQPDKSGLPSDRFSAERPEGSISTLTIQRTEQRDSAMYRCASSPYGGQSSYNEQFFGPGTRLTVL.

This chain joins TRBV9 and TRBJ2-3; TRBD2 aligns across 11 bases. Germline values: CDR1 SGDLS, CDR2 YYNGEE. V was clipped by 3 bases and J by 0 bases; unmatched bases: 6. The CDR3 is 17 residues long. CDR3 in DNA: TGTGCCAGCAGCGCCACTAGCGGGGGACCTAGCACAGATACGCAGTATTTT. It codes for CASSATSGGPSTDTQYF.

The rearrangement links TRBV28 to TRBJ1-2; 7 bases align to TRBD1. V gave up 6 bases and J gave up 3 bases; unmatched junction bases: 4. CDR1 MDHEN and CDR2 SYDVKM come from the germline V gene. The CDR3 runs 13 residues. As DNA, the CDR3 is TGTGCCAGCAGCACAGGACAGGACTATGGCTACACCTTC. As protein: CASSTGQDYGYTF.

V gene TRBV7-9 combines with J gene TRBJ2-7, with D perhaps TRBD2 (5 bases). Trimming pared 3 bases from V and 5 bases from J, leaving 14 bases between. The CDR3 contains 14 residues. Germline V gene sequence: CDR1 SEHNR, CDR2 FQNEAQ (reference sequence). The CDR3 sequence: CASSLGGPPDEQYF. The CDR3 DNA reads TGTGCCAGCAGCTTGGGCGGGCCGCCAGACGAGCAGTACTTC.